This T cell receptor (beta chain) was captured by sequencing in a study of blood T cell repertoires in COVID-19. Across the study: Sources were T cells, B-cell-depleted T cells, or PBMCs; the material itself was cDNA or gDNA.

CDR1 is MNHEY and CDR2 is SVGAGI in the germline V gene. The CDR3 runs to 14 residues. Trimming shortened V by 7 bases and J by 4 bases, and 16 bases separated the two germline ends. Sequencing used immunoSEQ multiplex PCR; TCRdb keeps in-frame clones, though not all of them. The sample includes under 75,000 clones, 80% of them seen just once. The sequenced sample consisted of peripheral blood. The TCR originated in a man aged 60 to 69 with acute or convalescent COVID-19. J is TRBJ2-5 and V is TRBV6-5, with a possible D match to TRBD1 (5 bases). In DNA form, the CDR3 reads TGTGCCAGCATAGTCTCAGGGATAAGAGAGACCCAGTACTTC. It codes for CASIVSGIRETQYF.